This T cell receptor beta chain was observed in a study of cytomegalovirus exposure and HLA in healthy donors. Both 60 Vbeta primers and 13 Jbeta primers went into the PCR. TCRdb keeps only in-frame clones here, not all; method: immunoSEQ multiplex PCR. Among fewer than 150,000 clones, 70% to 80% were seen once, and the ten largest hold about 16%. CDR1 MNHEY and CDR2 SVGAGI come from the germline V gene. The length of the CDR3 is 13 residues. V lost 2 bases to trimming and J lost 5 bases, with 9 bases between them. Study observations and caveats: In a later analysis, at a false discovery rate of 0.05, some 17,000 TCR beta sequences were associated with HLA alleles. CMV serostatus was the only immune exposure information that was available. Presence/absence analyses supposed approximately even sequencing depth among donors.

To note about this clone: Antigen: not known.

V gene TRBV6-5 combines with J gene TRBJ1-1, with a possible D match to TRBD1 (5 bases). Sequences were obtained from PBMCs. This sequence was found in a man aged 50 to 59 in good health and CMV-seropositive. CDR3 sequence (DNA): TGTGCCAGCAGTTACCTGGGGCGTACTGAAGCTTTCTTT. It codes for CASSYLGRTEAFF.